This T cell receptor beta chain was sequenced during a study of CD8 T cells in Susac syndrome. Trimming removed 3 bases at V and 4 bases at J, with 10 bases between. This CDR3 has 14 residues. Sequencing of TCR beta was undertaken in CD8+ and CD4+ T cells derived from blood. The patients who served as multiple sclerosis controls were treatment-naive and had stable or active relapsing-remitting disease that fulfilled the revised McDonald criteria. RNA, at roughly 0.45 to 1 ug, was reverse transcribed with random hexamers. With immunoSEQ multiplex PCR, TCR beta CDR3 was amplified across 54 Vbeta and 13 Jbeta. MiXCR, run by TCRdb on the immunoSEQ multiplex PCR reads, gives a single entry per CDR3 protein. The sample includes 150,000 or so distinct CDR3 sequences, approximately 95% seen only once; the top ten take about 0.09%.

The specimen was CD4+ T cells from PBMCs. The source is a human donor with multiple sclerosis. The chain is built from TRBV12-3 or TRBV12-4 and TRBJ1-5; possibly TRBD1 for D (6 bases). CDR3 loop: CASSFGGLNQPQHF. As DNA, the CDR3 is TGTGCCAGCAGTTTTGGGGGCCTAAATCAGCCCCAGCATTTT.